A selection of T cell receptor beta chains follows, all from one sample in a study of CD8 T cells in ankylosing spondylitis. TCRdb called the 5' RACE reads again in MiXCR, with one record for every CDR3 protein. The profile shows around 120,000 distinct CDR3 sequences, less than 25% of them singletons. Input material: synovial fluid, either unsorted or a sorted T cell fraction (not recorded which). Source of these receptors: a male donor with ankylosing spondylitis. Each CDR3 is given without its conserved first and last residue. D genes are given only for firm matches.

d_call	v_call	cdr3_aa
NA	TRBV14	ASSQDRYGEAF
NA	TRBV20-1	SARDVGELF
NA	TRBV5-1	ASRTVSETGIPMNTEAF
TRBD2	TRBV5-1	ASRMSGSSYNEQF
TRBD1	TRBV5-1	ASSLRTGGMNTEAF
TRBD1	TRBV6-1	ASSEARAGGFVYEQF
TRBD2	TRBV7-2	ASSSSGGPQETQY
TRBD1	TRBV5-1	ASSPQGGDTEAF
NA	TRBV29-1	SVGRATQETQY
NA	TRBV7-2	ASSLGLITDTQY
NA	TRBV20-1	SAPRTVGGEQF
NA	TRBV7-9	ASSIRTLGNTIY
NA	TRBV5-1	ASSLPGWDEQF
TRBD2	TRBV7-8	ATFRGVHQETQY
NA	TRBV5-4	ASSLAAVEEYQETQY
NA	TRBV9	ASTPSVINPYNEQF
TRBD1	TRBV12-3/TRBV12-4	ASSPDRASNQPQH
NA	TRBV20-1	SASFLHGTQY
TRBD1	TRBV14	ASSRKLGTGVLNEQF
TRBD1	TRBV7-2	ASRSRDRVSDTQY
NA	TRBV20-1	SASEGGETQY
NA	TRBV10-1	ASSFDRNQETQY
TRBD2	TRBV19	ASSAGLAGGVGETQY
TRBD2	TRBV24-1	ATSDSSAGGYNEQF
NA	TRBV5-1	ASATEAGTYGYT
NA	TRBV5-1	ASSGGESYEQY
TRBD2	TRBV7-2	ASSVADYSGRKSEQF
NA	TRBV11-2	ASSLWTGNNSPLH
NA	TRBV19	ASSISGLSYNEQF
TRBD1	TRBV20-1	SAGGQITDTQY
TRBD2	TRBV5-6	ASSFGLAGLGFGETQY
NA	TRBV9	ASSVGGGGRDNSPLH
NA	TRBV20-1	SAFGSGGTSEAF
NA	TRBV6-5	ASSSGLLDTQY